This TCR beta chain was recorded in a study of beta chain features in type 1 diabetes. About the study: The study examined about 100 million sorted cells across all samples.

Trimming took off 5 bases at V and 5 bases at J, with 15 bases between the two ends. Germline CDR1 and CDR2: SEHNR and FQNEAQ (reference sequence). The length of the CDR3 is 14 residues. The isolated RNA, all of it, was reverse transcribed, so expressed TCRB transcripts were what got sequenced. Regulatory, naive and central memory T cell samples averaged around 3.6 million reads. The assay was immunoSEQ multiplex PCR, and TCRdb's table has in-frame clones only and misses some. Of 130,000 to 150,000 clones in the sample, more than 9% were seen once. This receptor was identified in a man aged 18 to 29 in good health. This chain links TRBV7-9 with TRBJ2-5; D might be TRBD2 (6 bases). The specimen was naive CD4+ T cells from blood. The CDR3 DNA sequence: TGTGCCAGCAGCACCGGGACTCCCTCGGAGACCCAGTACTTC. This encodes CASSTGTPSETQYF.